Below, one T cell receptor beta chain is given with its context. Its antigen is not known. This sample was taken from a study of CXCR3-negative and CXCR3-positive naive CD8 T cells. Notes on the study in general: Upon cryopreservation, CXCR3 expression partially decreased, and most assays used fresh PBMCs.

5' RACE with UMI labels generated the TRB cDNA libraries. TCRdb reworked the 5' RACE reads into one entry per CDR3 protein, no DNA. Its listing shows 150,000 or so distinct CDR3 sequences. The CDR3 sequence is 15 residues long. Germline V gives CDR1 WNHNN, CDR2 SYGVQD (reference sequence). This sequence was found in a human donor in good health. Some clones in this sample may be carry-over from other donors' samples. The V call is TRBV10-1, the J call TRBJ2-7; lacking DNA, the TRBD1 call made by TCRdb goes unchecked. Sequencing was done on a sample of naive CXCR3- CD8+ T cells from blood. Regarding subset: CD45RO-CCR7+CD27+CD95- naive CD8+ T cells lacking CXCR3 (TNR3-). CDR3: CASSEVQGAPGEQYF.